This entry lists 22 T cell receptor beta chains sequenced from one sample in a study of regulatory T cells in long-lasting Graves disease. Time point indicated: newly diagnosed GD, antithyroid drugs for less than 3 months. Making the TCR library involved RNA that had been extracted from PBMCs. Sequencing libraries for TCR beta were prepared with iRepertoire HTBI primers and Arm-PCR of CDR3 regions. Via MiXCR, TCRdb re-called the multiplex PCR reads, giving one row per CDR3 protein. Among about 240,000 distinct CDR3 sequences listed, 20% to 25% were seen once. Source: peripheral blood mononuclear cells (PBMCs), taken at new diagnosis, from a patient treated with antithyroid drugs. These receptor sequences come from a female donor with Graves disease.

In this sample, this clonotype turned up many times. The V call is TRBV19, the J call TRBJ1-5; TRBD1 matches at 9 bases. Trimming at V came to 4 bases and at J to 4 bases, leaving 5 bases not matched to a gene. Germline CDR1 and CDR2: LNHDA and SQIVND (reference sequence). The CDR3 runs 15 residues. The CDR3 is CASSTHDRGNQPQHF. The DNA for the CDR3 is TGTGCCAGTAGTACCCATGACAGGGGGAATCAGCCCCAGCATTTT.

This clonotype was detected many times. V usage is TRBV6-1 and J usage is TRBJ2-4; weak D call: TRBD2 (6 bases). V gave up 7 bases and J gave up 3 bases, with 25 bases separating them. CDR1 is MNHNS, CDR2 SASEGT, per germline. The CDR3 is made up of 18 amino acids. CDR3 amino acids: CASMLNPGGGSDKNIQYF. CDR3 sequence (DNA): TGTGCCAGCATGCTAAACCCCGGTGGAGGGTCCGACAAAAACATTCAGTACTTC.

V and J are TRBV5-1 and TRBJ2-3; 8 bases agree with TRBD2. The junction had 14 bases not matched to a gene; V was cut back by 4 bases and J by 10 bases. The CDR3 is 15 amino acids. Looked up from germline, CDR1 is SGHRS and CDR2 is YFSETQ. CDR3 sequence: CASSPSGGAGESQYF. CDR3 nucleotides: TGCGCCAGCAGCCCCTCCGGGGGGGCCGGTGAATCGCAGTATTTT.

This clonotype showed up many times. The chain recombines TRBV19 with TRBJ2-7; 7 bases map to TRBD2. Trimming cost V 8 bases and J 7 bases; bases outside gene matches: 17. The V gene's germline CDR1 is LNHDA and CDR2 SQIVND (reference sequence). The CDR3 length is 15 residues. CDR3 amino acids: CASARSSGPRREQYF. The CDR3 bases are TGTGCCAGTGCCAGGAGTAGCGGGCCACGTCGGGAGCAGTACTTC.

The chain couples TRBV19 to TRBJ1-1; unclear D gene. Germline V CDR1 and CDR2: LNHDA, SQIVND (reference sequence). The CDR3 has 15 amino acids. V was cut by 2 bases and J by 2 bases, with 12 bases left in between. CDR3 loop: CASSIPGRKNTEAFF. CDR3 sequence (DNA): TGTGCCAGTAGTATACCGGGCAGGAAAAACACTGAAGCTTTCTTT.

This clonotype was observed a few times. The V gene is TRBV5-1, the J gene TRBJ2-2; 13 bases are shared with TRBD2. The CDR3 has 17 amino acids. Trimming removed 4 bases from V and 4 bases from J; junction bases left unmatched: 7. Per germline, CDR1 SGHRS and CDR2 YFSETQ. The CDR3 DNA reads as TGCGCCAGCAGCCAACTAGCGGGGGGGCCGGGCACCGGGGAGCTGTTTTTT. This translates into CASSQLAGGPGTGELFF.

The table lists this clonotype with many counts. V gene TRBV7-3 combines with J gene TRBJ2-6; D unclear. CDR1 and CDR2 from the germline V gene are SGHTA and FQGTGA. Trimming removed 5 bases from V and 2 bases from J, with 10 bases in between. The CDR3 length is 15 residues. The CDR3 region is CASSPQNAGANVLTF. The CDR3 region has the DNA TGTGCCAGCAGCCCTCAGAATGCTGGGGCCAACGTCCTGACTTTC.

CDR3 sequence: CASSDGGTQYF. Here the CDR3 DNA reads TGTGCCAGCAGTGACGGGGGGACCCAGTACTTC. The chain has TRBV25-1 and TRBJ2-5; possibly TRBD2 for D (6 bases). Germline CDR1 reads MGHDK; CDR2 reads SYGVNS. The CDR3 has 11 amino acids. V shed 3 bases and J shed 7 bases, with 6 bases lying between them.

This clonotype was observed many times. One end of the junction is discordant with germline, which a read error may explain. This sequence joins TRBV6-1 and TRBJ1-2; D gene unclear. Germline V gene lookup returns CDR1 MNHNS and CDR2 SASEGT. There are 12 residues in the CDR3. CDR3 DNA sequence: TGTGCCAGCAGTGAAAGGACTTATGACTACACCTTC. Translated, it gives CASSERTYDYTF.

This clonotype was found many times. V and J are TRBV6-2 or TRBV6-3 and TRBJ2-7; 9 nucleotides match TRBD1. CDR3 length: 14 residues. Germline CDR1 and CDR2: MNHEY and SVGEGT. V lost 4 bases to trimming and J lost 3 bases; unmatched junction nucleotides: 4. The CDR3 loop is CASSSPGQGYEQYF. CDR3 in DNA: TGTGCCAGCAGTTCACCGGGACAGGGCTACGAGCAGTACTTC.

The gene calls are TRBV7-2 and TRBJ2-7; unclear D gene. The CDR3 runs to 10 residues. The germline CDR1 and CDR2 sequences are SGHTA and FQGNSA. V was pared by 4 bases and J by 7 bases, with 5 bases between. CDR3 bases: TGTGCCAGCAGCTCTACGGAGCAGTACTTC. Translated, it gives CASSSTEQYF.

The rearrangement links TRBV7-9 to TRBJ2-3, with 13 bases identical to TRBD2. The CDR3 contains 17 residues. V lost 7 bases to trimming and J lost 1 base; unmatched junction nucleotides: 8. Germline lookup yields CDR1 SEHNR and CDR2 FQNEAQ (reference sequence). The CDR3 sequence is CASIWTSGSGGTDTQYF. CDR3 coding DNA: TGTGCCAGCATCTGGACTAGCGGGAGTGGTGGCACAGATACGCAGTATTTT.

In its sample, this clonotype was seen many times. The chain recombines TRBV18 with TRBJ2-4; TRBD1 is a possible D gene (6 bases). V was shortened by 3 bases and J by 12 bases, with 15 bases between the two germline ends. CDR3 length equals 13 residues. The germline V gene encodes CDR1 KGHSH and CDR2 LQKENI. This chain's CDR3 is CASSPTDRQSQYF. CDR3 coding DNA: TGTGCCAGCTCACCCACCGACAGGCAATCTCAGTACTTC.

The rearrangement joins TRBV5-4 to TRBJ1-1; 7 bases match TRBD1. CDR3 length: 15 residues. Germline V CDR1 and CDR2: SGHNT, YYREEE (reference sequence). After removal of 3 bases from V and 3 bases from J, the junction contained 8 bases not matched to a gene. The DNA for the CDR3 is TGTGCCAGCAGCTCCCGGGACAGCGCCTACACTGAAGCTTTCTTT. It encodes CASSSRDSAYTEAFF. Looking up the rest from reference TRBV5-4 and TRBJ1-1 gives the full variable domain: ETGVTQSPTHLIKTRGQQVTLRCSSQSGHNTVSWYQQALGQGPQFIFQYYREEENGRGNFPPRFSGLQFPNYSSELNVNALELDDSALYLCASSSRDSAYTEAFFGQGTRLTVV.

This clonotype was seen many times. V is TRBV28 and J is TRBJ2-2, with D unclear. The CDR3 runs 14 residues. Germline loops: CDR1 MDHEN, CDR2 SYDVKM. V shed 1 base and J shed 4 bases, with 7 bases lying between them. In nucleotides, the CDR3 is TGTGCCAGCAGTTTATTCCAGGTCACCGGGGAGCTGTTTTTT. This codes for CASSLFQVTGELFF.

This chain joins TRBV7-2 and TRBJ1-5, with D maybe TRBD1 (6 bases). This CDR3 has 15 residues. Germline lookup yields CDR1 SGHTA and CDR2 FQGNSA. Trimming shortened V by 4 bases and J by 4 bases, and 14 bases separated the two germline ends. The CDR3 sequence: CASSWRGGRNQPQHF. CDR3 nucleotides: TGTGCCAGCAGCTGGAGGGGGGGACGAAATCAGCCCCAGCATTTT.

The chain is built from TRBV10-3 and TRBJ2-6, with TRBD2 identical over 9 bases. Unmatched junction bases numbered 7, after V lost 2 bases and J lost 2 bases. CDR1 is ENHRY and CDR2 is SYGVKD in the germline V gene. The CDR3 spans 18 residues. This chain's CDR3 is CAISEQAGGPPGANVLTF. CDR3 bases: TGTGCCATCAGTGAGCAGGCGGGAGGGCCACCTGGGGCCAACGTCCTGACTTTC.

A word on this clonotype: A clone one base away is much larger, so this may be a read error. The chain employs TRBV2 and TRBJ1-4, with D possibly TRBD1 on 5 matching bases. Trimming left V 3 bases short and J 7 bases short, with 6 bases between. The CDR3 contains 12 residues. Per the germline V gene, CDR1 is SNHLY and CDR2 is FYNNEI. The CDR3 DNA sequence: TGTGCCAGCAGTGATGGGGGTGAAAAACTGTTTTTT. Its translation is CASSDGGEKLFF.

This clonotype has a count of ten or more. The chain recombines TRBV11-1 with TRBJ2-7; TRBD2 matches at 7 bases. This CDR3 spans 14 amino acids. The V gene's germline CDR1 is SGHAT and CDR2 FQDESV (reference sequence). J lost 2 bases, V lost 1 base, and 2 bases had no gene match. The CDR3 loop reads CASSLGLAAYEQYF. The CDR3 nucleotides read TGTGCCAGCAGCTTAGGGCTAGCGGCCTACGAGCAGTACTTC.

There are many counts of this clonotype. This chain uses TRBV6-1 with TRBJ1-2, with 8 positions matching TRBD1. Trimming took 6 bases from V and 8 from J; bases not matched to a gene: 14. This CDR3 region has 15 residues. Per the germline V gene, CDR1 is MNHNS and CDR2 is SASEGT. The CDR3 nucleotides read TGTGCCAGCAGCCCCCAGGGGGCAGGGGGCAAAGGCTACACCTTC. The encoded protein is CASSPQGAGGKGYTF.

The chain links TRBV14 to TRBJ2-3; D may be TRBD1 (5 bases). The length of the CDR3 is 16 residues. The germline V and J ends were trimmed by 3 bases and 4 bases, with 17 bases remaining between them. Per germline, CDR1 SGHDN and CDR2 FVKESK. The CDR3 DNA is TGTGCCAGCAGCCACAGAGTCTGGGGCGGAGCAGATACGCAGTATTTT. Translating gives CASSHRVWGGADTQYF.

This clonotype was found many times. The CDR3: CASSLADAEGETQYF. The DNA of the CDR3 is TGCGCCAGCAGCTTGGCAGACGCCGAGGGAGAGACCCAGTACTTC. The chain employs TRBV5-1 and TRBJ2-5; TRBD2 is a possible D gene (5 bases). The ends were cut back, 0 bases at V and 4 bases at J, with 13 bases in the middle. Looked up from germline, CDR1 is SGHRS and CDR2 is YFSETQ. The CDR3 extends over 15 amino acids. Full variable domain (missing parts from reference TRBV5-1 and TRBJ2-5): KAGVTQTPRYLIKTRGQQVTLSCSPISGHRSVSWYQQTPGQGLQFLFEYFSETQRNKGNFPGRFSGRQFSNSRSEMNVSTLELGDSALYLCASSLADAEGETQYFGPGTRLLVL.